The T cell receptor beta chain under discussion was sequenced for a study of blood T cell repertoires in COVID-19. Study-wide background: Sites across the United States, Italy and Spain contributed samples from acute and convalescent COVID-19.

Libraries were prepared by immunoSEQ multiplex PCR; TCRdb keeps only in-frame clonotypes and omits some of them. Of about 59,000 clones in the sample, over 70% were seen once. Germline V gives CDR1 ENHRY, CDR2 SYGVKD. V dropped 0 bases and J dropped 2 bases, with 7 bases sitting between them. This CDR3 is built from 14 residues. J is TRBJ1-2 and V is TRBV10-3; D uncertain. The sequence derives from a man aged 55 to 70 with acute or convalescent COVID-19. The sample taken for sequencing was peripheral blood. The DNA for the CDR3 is TGTGCCATCAGTGAGTCTTCAGCGAACTATGGCTACACCTTC. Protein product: CAISESSANYGYTF.